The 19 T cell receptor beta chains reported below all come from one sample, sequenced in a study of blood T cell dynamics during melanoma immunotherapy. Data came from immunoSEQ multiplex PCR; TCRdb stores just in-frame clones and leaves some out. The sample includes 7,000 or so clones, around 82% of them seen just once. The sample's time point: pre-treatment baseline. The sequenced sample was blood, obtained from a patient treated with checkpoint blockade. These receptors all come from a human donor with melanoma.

The CDR3 nucleotides are TGTGCCAGCAGCTTACTACGAAGAAGGTCCAATTCACCCCTCCACTTT. The encoded protein is CASSLLRRRSNSPLHF. This rearrangement joins TRBV7-2 to TRBJ1-6; no clear D. The CDR3 loop spans 16 amino acids. The germline V gene has CDR1 SGHTA and CDR2 FQGNSA. Trimming stripped 2 bases from V and 7 bases from J, with 15 bases between.

The CDR3 coding sequence is TGTGCAAGTCGCTTAGTAATAGCGGGCTCCTACGAGCAGTACTTC. It yields the protein CASRLVIAGSYEQYF. This chain joins TRBV12-2 and TRBJ2-5; TRBD2, the D gene given by the table, was not confirmed from the DNA. The end of the DNA is better explained by TRBJ2-7, so the J call may be wrong. TRBV12-2 is a documented pseudogene. The CDR3 runs to 15 residues.

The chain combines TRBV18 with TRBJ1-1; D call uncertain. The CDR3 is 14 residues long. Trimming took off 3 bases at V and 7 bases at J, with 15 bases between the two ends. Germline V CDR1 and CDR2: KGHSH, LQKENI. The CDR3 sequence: CASSPLRTLREAFF. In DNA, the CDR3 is TGTGCCAGCTCACCTCTTAGGACCCTCCGTGAAGCTTTCTTT.

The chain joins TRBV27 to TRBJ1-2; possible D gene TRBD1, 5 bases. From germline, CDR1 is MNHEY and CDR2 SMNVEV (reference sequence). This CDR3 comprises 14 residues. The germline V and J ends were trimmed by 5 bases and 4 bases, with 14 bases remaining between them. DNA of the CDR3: TGTGCCAGCAGTCCCTATGGGGGGAGCTATGGCTACACCTTC. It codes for CASSPYGGSYGYTF.

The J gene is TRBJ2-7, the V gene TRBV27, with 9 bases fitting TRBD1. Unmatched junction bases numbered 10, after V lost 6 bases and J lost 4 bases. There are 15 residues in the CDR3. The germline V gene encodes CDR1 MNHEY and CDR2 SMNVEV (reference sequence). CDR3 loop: CASSSPGTGWYEQYF. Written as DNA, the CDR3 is TGTGCCAGCAGCTCTCCCGGGACAGGGTGGTACGAGCAGTACTTC.

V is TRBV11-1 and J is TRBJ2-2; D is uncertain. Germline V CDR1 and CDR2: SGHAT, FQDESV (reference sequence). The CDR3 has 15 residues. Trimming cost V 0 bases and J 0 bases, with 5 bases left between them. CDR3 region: CASSLAAANTGELFF. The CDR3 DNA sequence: TGTGCCAGCAGCTTAGCGGCAGCGAACACCGGGGAGCTGTTTTTT.

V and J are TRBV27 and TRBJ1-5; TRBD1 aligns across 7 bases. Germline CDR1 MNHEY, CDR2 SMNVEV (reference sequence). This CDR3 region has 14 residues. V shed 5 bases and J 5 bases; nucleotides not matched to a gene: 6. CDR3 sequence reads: CASSEGAWDQPQHF. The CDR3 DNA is TGTGCCAGCAGTGAGGGGGCCTGGGATCAGCCCCAGCATTTT.

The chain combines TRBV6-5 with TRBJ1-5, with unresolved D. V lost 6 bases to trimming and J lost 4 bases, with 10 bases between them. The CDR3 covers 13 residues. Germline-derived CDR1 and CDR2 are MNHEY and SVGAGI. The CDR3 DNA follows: TGTGCCAGCAGACGGCAGGAGAATCAGCCCCAGCATTTT. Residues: CASRRQENQPQHF.

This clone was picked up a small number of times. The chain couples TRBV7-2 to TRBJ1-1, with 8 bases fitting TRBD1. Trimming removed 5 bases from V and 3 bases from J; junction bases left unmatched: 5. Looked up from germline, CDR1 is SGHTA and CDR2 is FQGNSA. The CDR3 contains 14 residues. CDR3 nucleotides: TGTGCCAGCAGCAAGGTACAGGGGGACACTGAAGCTTTCTTT. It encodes CASSKVQGDTEAFF.

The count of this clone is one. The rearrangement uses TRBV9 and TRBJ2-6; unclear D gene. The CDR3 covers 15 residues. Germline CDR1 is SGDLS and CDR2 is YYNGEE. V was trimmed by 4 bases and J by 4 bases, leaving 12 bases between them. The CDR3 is CASSSSAQGANVLTF. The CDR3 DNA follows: TGTGCCAGCAGCTCTTCGGCGCAGGGGGCCAACGTCCTGACTTTC. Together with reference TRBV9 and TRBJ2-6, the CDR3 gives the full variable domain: DSGVTQTPKHLITATGQRVTLRCSPRSGDLSVYWYQQSLDQGLQFLIQYYNGEERAKGNILERFSAQQFPDLHSELNLSSLELGDSALYFCASSSSAQGANVLTFGAGSRLTVL.

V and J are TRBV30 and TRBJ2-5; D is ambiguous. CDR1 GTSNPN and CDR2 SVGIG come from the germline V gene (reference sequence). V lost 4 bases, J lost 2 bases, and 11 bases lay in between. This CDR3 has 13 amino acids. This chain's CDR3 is CAWKNFLQETQYF. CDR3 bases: TGTGCCTGGAAAAACTTTCTACAAGAGACCCAGTACTTC.

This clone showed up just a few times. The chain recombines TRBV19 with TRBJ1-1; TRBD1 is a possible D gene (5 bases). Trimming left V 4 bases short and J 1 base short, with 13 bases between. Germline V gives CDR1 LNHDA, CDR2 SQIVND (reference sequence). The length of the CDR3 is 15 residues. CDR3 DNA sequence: TGTGCCAGTAGTACGTCAGGGTCCACGAACACTGAAGCTTTCTTT. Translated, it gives CASSTSGSTNTEAFF.

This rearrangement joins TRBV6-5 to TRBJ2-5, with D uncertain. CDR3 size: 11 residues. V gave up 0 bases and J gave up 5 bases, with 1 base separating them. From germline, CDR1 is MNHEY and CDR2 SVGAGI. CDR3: CASSYSETQYF. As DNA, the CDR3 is TGTGCCAGCAGTTACTCTGAGACCCAGTACTTC.

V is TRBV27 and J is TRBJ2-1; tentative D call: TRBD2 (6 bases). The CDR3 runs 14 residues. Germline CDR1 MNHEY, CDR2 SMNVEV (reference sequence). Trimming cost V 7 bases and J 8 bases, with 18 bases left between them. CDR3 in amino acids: CASTKGAGWDEQFF. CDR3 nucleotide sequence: TGTGCCAGCACCAAAGGGGCGGGGTGGGATGAGCAGTTCTTC.

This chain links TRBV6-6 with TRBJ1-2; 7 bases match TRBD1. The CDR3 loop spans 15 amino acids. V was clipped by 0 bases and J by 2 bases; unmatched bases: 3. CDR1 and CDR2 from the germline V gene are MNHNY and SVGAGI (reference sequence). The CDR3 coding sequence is TGTGCCAGCAGTTACTCGGGACAGAGGAACTATGGCTACACCTTC. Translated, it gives CASSYSGQRNYGYTF.

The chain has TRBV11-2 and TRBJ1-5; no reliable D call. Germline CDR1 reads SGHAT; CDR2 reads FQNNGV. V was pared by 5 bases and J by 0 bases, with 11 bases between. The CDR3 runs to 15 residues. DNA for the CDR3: TGTGCCAGCAGCCCAGTGGGTAGTAGCAATCAGCCCCAGCATTTT. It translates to CASSPVGSSNQPQHF.

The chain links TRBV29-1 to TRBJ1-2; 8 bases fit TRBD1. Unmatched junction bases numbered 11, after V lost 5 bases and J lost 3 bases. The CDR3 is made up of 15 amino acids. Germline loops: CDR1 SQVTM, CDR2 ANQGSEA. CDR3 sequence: CSVLLTGAGHYGYTF. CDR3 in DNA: TGCAGCGTTTTACTGACAGGGGCTGGGCACTATGGCTACACCTTC.

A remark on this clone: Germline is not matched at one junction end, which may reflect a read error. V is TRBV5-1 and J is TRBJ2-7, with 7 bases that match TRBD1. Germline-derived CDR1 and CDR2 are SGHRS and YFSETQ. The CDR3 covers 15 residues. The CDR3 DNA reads TGCGCCAGCAGATTGGCGTCAGGGGGCTCCTACGAGCAGTACTTC. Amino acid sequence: CASRLASGGSYEQYF.

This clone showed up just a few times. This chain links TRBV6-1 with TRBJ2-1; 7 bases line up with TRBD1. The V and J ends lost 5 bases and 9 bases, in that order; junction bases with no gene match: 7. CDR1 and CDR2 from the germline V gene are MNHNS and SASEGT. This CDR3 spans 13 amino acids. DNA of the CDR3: TGTGCCAGCAGTCTCACAGGGGTGGGTGAGCAGTTCTTC. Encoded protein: CASSLTGVGEQFF.